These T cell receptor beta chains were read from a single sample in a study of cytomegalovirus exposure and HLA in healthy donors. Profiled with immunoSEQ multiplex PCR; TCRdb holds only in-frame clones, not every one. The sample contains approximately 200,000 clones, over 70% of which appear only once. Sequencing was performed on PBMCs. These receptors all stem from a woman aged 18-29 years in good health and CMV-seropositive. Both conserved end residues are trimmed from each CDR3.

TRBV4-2	ASSQRAGEGDTQY
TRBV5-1	ATSTTPDFHEQY
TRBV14	ASSSLAGLGNTIY
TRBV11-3	ASSLEGQIKNSQY
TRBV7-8	ASSTRQGHQPQH
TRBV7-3	ASSLSGTGSYEQY
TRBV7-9	ASSPGTGGTEAF
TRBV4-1	ASSQGQGMY
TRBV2	ASSEWDRGAGELF
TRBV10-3	AISEINPNTLYGYT
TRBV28	ASSLAGTENEKLF
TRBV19	ASSIGVRAGGSETQY
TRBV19	ASTPTTYREQF
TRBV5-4	ASSLATGGPDTQY
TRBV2	ASTQTGISGANVLT
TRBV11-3	ASTRKTGQQETQY
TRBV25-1	ASSGYSRDRSNTEAF
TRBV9	ASSPRGGGEYNEQF
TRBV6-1	ASSEARGNREGYEQY
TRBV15	ATSRDPRTSRAGELF
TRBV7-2	ASSATLQGGNTIY
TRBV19	ASSIQGQGYNEQF
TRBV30	ANSGGPGTQY
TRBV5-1	ASSDHWANTEAF
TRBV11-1	ASSGRTSGGDTNTGELF
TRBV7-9	ASSLGLRVNTGELF
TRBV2	ASRASGGRRFYNEQF
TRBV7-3	ASSLQGQFGGYT